This is a list of T cell receptor beta chains from one sample in a study. MiXCR, applied by TCRdb to the RT-PCR reads, yields one record per CDR3 protein. This table has hundreds of thousands of distinct CDR3 sequences, approximately 15% appearing once. Material: memory CD4+ T cells from blood. These receptors were obtained from a female donor in good health, serving as a healthy control. The CDR3 runs from the conserved cysteine through the conserved F or W. The D gene is left open where the match is weak. The size field is filled for only some rows; it gives once, few, many or a size class.

TRBD1,TRBV20-1,TRBJ2-1,.,CSARDRGQGKFF,TGCAGTGCTAGAGATAGGGGACAGGGAAAATTCTTC
.,TRBV20-1,TRBJ1-5,.,CSATTTATNQPQHF,TGCAGTGCTACTACGACAGCGACCAATCAGCCCCAGCATTTT
.,TRBV6-5,TRBJ2-1,many,CASSYAGTRGPPEQFF,TGTGCCAGCAGTTACGCCGGGACTAGGGGGCCCCCTGAGCAGTTCTTC
.,TRBV29-1,TRBJ2-3,many,CSVETSVRPDTQYF,TGCAGCGTTGAGACCTCGGTTAGGCCAGATACGCAGTATTTT
TRBD2,TRBV24-1,TRBJ2-1,few,CATSEPGGTNEQFF,TGTGCCACCAGTGAGCCGGGAGGGACCAATGAGCAGTTCTTC
.,TRBV5-5,TRBJ2-1,few,CASSLDSGRNEQFF,TGTGCCAGCAGCTTGGATTCGGGGCGGAATGAGCAGTTCTTC
.,TRBV27,TRBJ2-1,.,CASSLRRDGNEQFF,TGTGCCAGCAGTTTACGCAGGGACGGGAATGAGCAGTTCTTC
TRBD1,TRBV14,TRBJ1-6,few,CASSQNRGSPLHF,TGTGCCAGCAGCCAGAACAGGGGTTCACCCCTCCACTTT
TRBD2,TRBV9,TRBJ2-5,few,CASSGAGGAQETQYF,TGTGCCAGCAGTGGAGCGGGAGGTGCCCAAGAGACCCAGTACTTC
TRBD1,TRBV24-1,TRBJ1-4,.,CATSDSGGTNEKLFF,TGTGCCACCAGTGATTCAGGGGGAACTAATGAAAAACTGTTTTTT